This T cell receptor beta chain emerged from a study of shared clonotypes between healthy human individuals. V shed 4 bases and J 3 bases; nucleotides not matched to a gene: 2. CDR3 size: 15 residues. Germline V gene lookup returns CDR1 SGHRS and CDR2 YFSETQ. Healthy and HIV-negative, the adult donors had no recent acute infections or vaccinations. Study processing details: Sequence data from immunoSEQ were junction-only and lacked quality scores; consequently, filtering differed. Clones were sequenced by immunoSEQ multiplex PCR, and TCRdb holds only the in-frame ones, with some missing. The V and J calls and the clone size are those of that table, but D and trimming were determined from the DNA. The repertoire holds 1 million to 1.3 million clones, with more than 75% as singletons. Study findings and constraints: The study drew on few donors, limiting represented genetic and exposure-history diversity. Among non-shared clonotypes, generation probabilities were lower than among those shared by all four donors.

As to this clone: Antigen specificity is unknown. Other DNA sequences in this specimen translate into the identical CDR3.

The chain has TRBV5-1 and TRBJ2-5, with TRBD2 identical over 14 bases. The receptor was derived from a man aged 18-30 years in good health. Some clones in this sample may be carry-over from other donors' samples. What was sequenced was memory CD4+ T cells from PBMCs. The subset here: CD45RA-negative fraction. CDR3 nucleotides: TGCGCCAGCAGCCGGGGACTAGCGGGGGAAGAGACCCAGTACTTC. Translation gives CASSRGLAGEETQYF.